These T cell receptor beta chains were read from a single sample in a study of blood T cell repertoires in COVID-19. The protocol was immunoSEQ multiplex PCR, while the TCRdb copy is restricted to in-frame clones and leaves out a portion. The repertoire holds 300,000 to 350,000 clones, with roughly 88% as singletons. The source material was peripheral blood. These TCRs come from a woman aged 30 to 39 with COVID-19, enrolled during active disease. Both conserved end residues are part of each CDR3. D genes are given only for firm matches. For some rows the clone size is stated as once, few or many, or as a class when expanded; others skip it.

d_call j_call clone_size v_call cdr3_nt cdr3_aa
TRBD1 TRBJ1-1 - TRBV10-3 TGTGCCATCAGTGAGCAGGGGGCTTTTGGCACTGAAGCTTTCTTT CAISEQGAFGTEAFF
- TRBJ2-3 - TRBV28 TGTGCCAGCAGTCTAAAACTAGCAGATACGCAGTATTTT CASSLKLADTQYF
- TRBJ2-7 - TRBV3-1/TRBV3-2 TGTGCCAGCAGTCCAAGCGTGAACTACGAGCAGTACTTC CASSPSVNYEQYF
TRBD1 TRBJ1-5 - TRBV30 TGTGCCTGGCAGTTCCCAGGGGGCGCGGGTCAGCCCCAGCATTTT CAWQFPGGAGQPQHF
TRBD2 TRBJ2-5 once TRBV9 TGTGCCAGCAGCCCGCCGGGAGGGCCGGCCCAGTACTTC CASSPPGGPAQYF
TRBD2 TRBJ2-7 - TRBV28 TGTGCAACAAGAACTAGCGGGAGCTCCTACGAGCAGTACTTC CATRTSGSSYEQYF
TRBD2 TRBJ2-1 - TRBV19 TGTGCCAGTAGTATAGATGGGACTAGCGGGAGTGGGCAGTTCTTC CASSIDGTSGSGQFF
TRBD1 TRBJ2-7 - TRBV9 TGTGCCAGCAGCGTCACACCGGGACAGGGCTCCTACGAGCAGTACTTC CASSVTPGQGSYEQYF
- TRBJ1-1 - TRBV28 TGTGCCAGCAGGCTAATGAGAGACAGGCTGAACACTGAAGCTTTCTTT CASRLMRDRLNTEAFF
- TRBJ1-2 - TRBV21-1 TGTGCCAGCAGCAAAGCTGGCAGGGGGCGCGGGTGGAATGGCTACACCTTC CASSKAGRGRGWNGYTF
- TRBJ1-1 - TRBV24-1 TGTGCGAACGAGAGTACTGAAGCTTTCTTT CANESTEAFF
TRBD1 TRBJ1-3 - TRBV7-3 TGTGCCAGCAGCTCGACAGGGCCTGGAAACACCATATATTTT CASSSTGPGNTIYF
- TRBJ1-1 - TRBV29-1 TGCAGCGTTGGTCAAGGTGGGGGGGTGCTGAACACTGAAGCTTTCTTT CSVGQGGGVLNTEAFF
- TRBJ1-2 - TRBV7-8 TGTGCCAGCAGCTTAGTGGCGGTCGCCAAAAATCCGAACTATGGCTACACCTTC CASSLVAVAKNPNYGYTF
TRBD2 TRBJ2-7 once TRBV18 TGTGCCAGCTCGCCGACGGGACTAGCGGGATACGAGCAGTACTTC CASSPTGLAGYEQYF
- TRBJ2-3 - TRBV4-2 TGTGCCAGCAGCCAAGACCAGACAGATACGCAGTATTTT CASSQDQTDTQYF